These 13 T cell receptor beta chains were all obtained from the same sample, sequenced in a study of blood T cell repertoires in COVID-19. Assay: immunoSEQ multiplex PCR; the TCRdb copy retains only in-frame clones and omits some. The top ten hold roughly 27% of the sample, which has approximately 100,000 clones, approximately 85% seen once. The sequencing sample was made of peripheral blood. These receptor sequences come from a human donor in a cohort sampled during active COVID-19.

This chain connects TRBV3-1 (or the pseudogene TRBV3-2) to TRBJ2-7; D unresolved. The CDR3 contains 14 residues. Deletions cut 4 bases from V and 1 base from J, with 11 bases between. Per germline, CDR1 LGHDT and CDR2 YNNKEL (reference sequence). The CDR3 sequence: CASSPEVDSYEQYF. CDR3 DNA: TGTGCCAGCAGCCCCGAGGTGGATTCCTACGAGCAGTACTTC.

V usage is TRBV19 and J usage is TRBJ2-5; maybe TRBD2 (5 bases). The CDR3 sequence is 14 residues long. Germline V gene lookup returns CDR1 LNHDA and CDR2 SQIVND (reference sequence). The V and J ends lost 3 bases and 1 base respectively, with 9 bases between them. The CDR3 region has the DNA TGTGCCAGTAGTATTCCCGGACTCCAAGAGACCCAGTACTTC. Protein product: CASSIPGLQETQYF.

This clone came up once. V usage is TRBV4-3 and J usage is TRBJ2-1; no reliable D call. V was pared by 0 bases and J by 9 bases, with 12 bases between. The CDR3 runs 14 residues. From germline, CDR1 is LGHNA and CDR2 YSLEER. CDR3 loop: CASSQDSVGSEQFF. The DNA for the CDR3 is TGCGCCAGCAGCCAAGATAGTGTCGGTTCTGAGCAGTTCTTC.

This clone showed up just once. The V call is TRBV5-6, the J call TRBJ2-5; no reliable D call. CDR3 length: 13 amino acids. CDR1 and CDR2 (germline): SGHDT, YYEEEE. Trimming took 2 bases from V and 5 from J, leaving 10 bases between them. The DNA for the CDR3 is TGTGCCAGCAGCTTAAGGAACGGGGAGACCCAGTACTTC. Its translation: CASSLRNGETQYF.

The V gene is TRBV4-1, the J gene TRBJ2-3; TRBD1 might be the D (5 bases). Trimming shortened V by 7 bases and J by 6 bases, and 23 bases separated the two germline ends. The CDR3 extends over 16 amino acids. Germline loops: CDR1 MGHRA, CDR2 YSYEKL. The CDR3 loop reads CASKQAGPPYMDTQYF. The CDR3 nucleotides read TGCGCCAGCAAGCAGGCAGGGCCACCTTATATGGATACGCAGTATTTT.

The genes are TRBV19 and TRBJ2-1; perhaps TRBD2 as D (7 bases). Looked up from germline, CDR1 is LNHDA and CDR2 is SQIVND (reference sequence). The CDR3 consists of 13 residues. The V gene lost 6 bases and the J gene lost 11 bases, with 17 bases spanning the gap. CDR3: CASRAGARPKQFF. In DNA, the CDR3 is TGTGCCAGTAGGGCGGGGGCCCGTCCCAAGCAGTTCTTC.

This clone was seen only a few times. The gene calls are TRBV6-2 or TRBV6-3 and TRBJ2-3; TRBD1 agrees at 9 bases. V trimming: 5 bases; J trimming: 3 bases; junction bases outside the gene matches: 6. The germline V gene encodes CDR1 MNHEY and CDR2 SVGEGT. The CDR3 is made up of 15 amino acids. CDR3 protein: CASSAHRGLTDTQYF. CDR3 bases: TGTGCCAGCAGTGCACACAGGGGGCTTACAGATACGCAGTATTTT.

The J gene is TRBJ1-2, the V gene TRBV6-1; D not certain. The V end was cut by 2 bases, the J end by 8 bases, with 9 bases between. The germline V gene has CDR1 MNHNS and CDR2 SASEGT. The CDR3 has 12 amino acids. The DNA of the CDR3 is TGTGCCAGCAGTGAACCCAACCGGGGCTACACCTTC. Translated: CASSEPNRGYTF.

The V and J genes are TRBV7-2 and TRBJ2-3; 15 nucleotides align to TRBD2. The V and J ends lost 6 bases and 5 bases, in that order; junction bases with no gene match: 9. From germline, CDR1 is SGHTA and CDR2 FQGNSA. This CDR3 has 17 amino acids. CDR3 sequence: CASSQGLAGGPVDTQYF. CDR3 nucleotides: TGTGCCAGCAGTCAAGGACTAGCGGGGGGGCCAGTAGATACGCAGTATTTT.

This sequence joins TRBV11-2 and TRBJ2-7, with 8 bases fitting TRBD1. The germline V gene encodes CDR1 SGHAT and CDR2 FQNNGV. V shed 0 bases, J shed 5 bases, and the junction held 6 bases outside the gene matches. This CDR3 has 15 amino acids. This CDR3 is CASSLDLAGGDEQYF. The CDR3, as DNA: TGTGCCAGCAGCTTAGATCTGGCAGGGGGCGACGAGCAGTACTTC.

This clone was detected once. The chain is built from TRBV27 and TRBJ2-7; 11 nucleotides match TRBD2. V trimming: 6 bases; J trimming: 1 base; junction bases outside the gene matches: 8. This CDR3 is built from 16 residues. Germline V gene data show CDR1 as MNHEY and CDR2 as SMNVEV (reference sequence). DNA of the CDR3: TGTGCCAGCAGCTTCTTTGGGACTAGCGGTTCCTACGAGCAGTACTTC. Protein sequence: CASSFFGTSGSYEQYF.

This clone was recorded many times. CDR3 sequence: CASSPGETRTQYF. CDR3 in DNA: TGTGCCAGCAGCCCCGGGGAGACCAGGACGCAGTATTTT. The gene calls are TRBV9 and TRBJ2-3, with a tentative D call TRBD2 (5 bases). Germline assignment: CDR1 SGDLS and CDR2 YYNGEE. The CDR3 covers 13 residues. Trimming stripped 4 bases from V and 9 bases from J, with 15 bases between.

The rearrangement links TRBV6-1 to TRBJ1-2; D perhaps matches TRBD1 (5 bases). V was pared by 1 base and J by 4 bases, with 10 bases between. The V gene's germline CDR1 is MNHNS and CDR2 SASEGT. CDR3 size: 14 residues. The CDR3 DNA sequence: TGTGCCAGCAGTGAAGAGGGGACTCTCTATGGCTACACCTTC. Its translation is CASSEEGTLYGYTF.